This T cell receptor beta chain emerged from a study of T cells in Graves' hyperthyroidism and ophthalmopathy. From RNA transcripts, TCR beta CDR3 regions were amplified. Carried out on the TCR CDR3, a first-round RT-PCR used the HTBI primer set. TCRdb used MiXCR to reprocess the multiplex PCR reads, holding one entry per CDR3 protein. The profile shows under 400,000 distinct CDR3 sequences, roughly 21% of them singletons. V was pared by 6 bases and J by 2 bases, with 6 bases of the junction left unmatched. This CDR3 comprises 15 residues. Germline V gene data show CDR1 as MDHEN and CDR2 as SYDVKM. Specimen: blood. The clonotype was recovered from a woman aged 45-59 years with Graves' hyperthyroidism. J is TRBJ1-1 and V is TRBV28; 10 bases map to TRBD1. The CDR3 coding sequence is TGTGCCAGCAGCCGGGGGACAGGGGTAAACACTGAAGCTTTCTTT. Its translation is CASSRGTGVNTEAFF.